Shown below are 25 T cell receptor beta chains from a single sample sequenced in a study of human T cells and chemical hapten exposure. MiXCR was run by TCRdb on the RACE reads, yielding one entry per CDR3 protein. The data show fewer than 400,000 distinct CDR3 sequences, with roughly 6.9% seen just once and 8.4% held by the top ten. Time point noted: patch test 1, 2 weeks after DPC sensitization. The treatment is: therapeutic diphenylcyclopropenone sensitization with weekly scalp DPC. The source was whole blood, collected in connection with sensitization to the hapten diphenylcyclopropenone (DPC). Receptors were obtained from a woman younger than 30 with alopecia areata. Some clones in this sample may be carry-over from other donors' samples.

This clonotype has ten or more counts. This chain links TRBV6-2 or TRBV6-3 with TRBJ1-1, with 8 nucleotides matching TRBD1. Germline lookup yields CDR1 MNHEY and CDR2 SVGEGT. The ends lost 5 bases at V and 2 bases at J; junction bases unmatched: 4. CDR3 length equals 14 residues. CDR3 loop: CASSPGQVNTEAFF. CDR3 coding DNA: TGTGCCAGCAGTCCGGGACAGGTAAACACTGAAGCTTTCTTT.

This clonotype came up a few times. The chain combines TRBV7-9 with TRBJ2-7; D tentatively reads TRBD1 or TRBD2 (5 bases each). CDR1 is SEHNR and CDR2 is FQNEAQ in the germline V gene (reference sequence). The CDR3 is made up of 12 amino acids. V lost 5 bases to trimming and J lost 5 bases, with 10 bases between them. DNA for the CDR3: TGTGCCAGCAGCCGCAGGGACGACGAGCAGTACTTC. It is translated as CASSRRDDEQYF. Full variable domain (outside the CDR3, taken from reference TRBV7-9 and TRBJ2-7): DTGVSQNPRHKITKRGQNVTFRCDPISEHNRLYWYRQTLGQGPEFLTYFQNEAQLEKSRLLSDRFSAERPKGSFSTLEIQRTEQGDSAMYLCASSRRDDEQYFGPGTRLTVT.

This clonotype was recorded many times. The DNA for the CDR3 is TGCGCCAGCAGCCATGGACGTACCACGGACACCGGGGAGCTGTTTTTT. It specifies CASSHGRTTDTGELFF. J is TRBJ2-2 and V is TRBV4-3; D ambiguous. Germline CDR1 and CDR2: LGHNA and YSLEER. This CDR3 is 16 amino acids long. The germline V and J ends were trimmed by 3 bases and 3 bases, with 14 bases remaining between them.

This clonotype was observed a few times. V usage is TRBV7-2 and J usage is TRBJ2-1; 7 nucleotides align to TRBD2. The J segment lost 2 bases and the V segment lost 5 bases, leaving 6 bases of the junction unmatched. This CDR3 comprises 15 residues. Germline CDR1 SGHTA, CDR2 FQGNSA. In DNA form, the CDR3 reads TGTGCCAGCAGCCCCCTGGGGGGGGCCTACAATGAGCAGTTCTTC. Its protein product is CASSPLGGAYNEQFF.

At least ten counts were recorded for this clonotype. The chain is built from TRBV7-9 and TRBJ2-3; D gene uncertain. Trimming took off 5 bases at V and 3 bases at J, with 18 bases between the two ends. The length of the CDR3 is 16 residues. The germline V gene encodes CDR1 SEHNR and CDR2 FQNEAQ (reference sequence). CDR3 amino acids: CASSPQSELPTDTQYF. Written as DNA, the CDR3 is TGTGCCAGCAGCCCCCAATCAGAGCTCCCAACAGATACGCAGTATTTT.

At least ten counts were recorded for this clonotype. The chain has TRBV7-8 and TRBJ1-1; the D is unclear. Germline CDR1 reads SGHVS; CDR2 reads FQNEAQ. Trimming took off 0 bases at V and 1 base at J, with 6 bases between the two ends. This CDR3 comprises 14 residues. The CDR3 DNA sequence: TGTGCCAGCAGCTTAGCTGCAGGGAACACTGAAGCTTTCTTT. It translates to CASSLAAGNTEAFF.

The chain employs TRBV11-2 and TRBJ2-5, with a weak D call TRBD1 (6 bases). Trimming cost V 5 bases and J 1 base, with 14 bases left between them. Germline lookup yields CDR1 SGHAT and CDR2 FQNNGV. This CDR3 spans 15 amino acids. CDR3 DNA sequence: TGTGCCAGCAGCCCGTACTGGGGGCTCCAAGAGACCCAGTACTTC. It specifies CASSPYWGLQETQYF.

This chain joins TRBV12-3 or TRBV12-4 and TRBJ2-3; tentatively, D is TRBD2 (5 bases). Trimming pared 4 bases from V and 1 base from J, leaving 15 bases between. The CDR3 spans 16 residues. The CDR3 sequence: CASSYEGTPGTDTQYF. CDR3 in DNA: TGTGCCAGCAGTTATGAGGGAACCCCTGGCACAGATACGCAGTATTTT.

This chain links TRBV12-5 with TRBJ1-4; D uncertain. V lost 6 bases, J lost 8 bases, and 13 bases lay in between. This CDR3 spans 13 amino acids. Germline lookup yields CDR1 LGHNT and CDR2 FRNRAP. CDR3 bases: TGTGCTAGTGGCCCTACGGGAGGCGAAAAACTGTTTTTT. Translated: CASGPTGGEKLFF.

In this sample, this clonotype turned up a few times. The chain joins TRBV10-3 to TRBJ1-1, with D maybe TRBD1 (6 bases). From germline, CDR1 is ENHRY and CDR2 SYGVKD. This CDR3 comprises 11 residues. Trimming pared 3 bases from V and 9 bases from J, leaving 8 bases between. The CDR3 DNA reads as TGTGCCATCAGTGAACAGGGTCAAGCTTTCTTT. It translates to CAISEQGQAFF.

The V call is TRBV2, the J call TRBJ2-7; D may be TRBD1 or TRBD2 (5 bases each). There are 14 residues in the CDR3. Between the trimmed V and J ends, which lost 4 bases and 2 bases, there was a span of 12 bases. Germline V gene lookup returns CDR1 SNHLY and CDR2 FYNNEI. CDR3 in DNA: TGTGCCAGCAGTGGTGACACGGGACCCTACGAGCAGTACTTC. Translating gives CASSGDTGPYEQYF.

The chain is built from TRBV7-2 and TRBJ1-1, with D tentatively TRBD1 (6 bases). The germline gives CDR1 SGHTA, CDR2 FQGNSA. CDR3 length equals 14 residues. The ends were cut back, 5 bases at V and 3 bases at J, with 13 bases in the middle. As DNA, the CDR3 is TGTGCCAGCAGCACACAGGGTATGGACACTGAAGCTTTCTTT. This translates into CASSTQGMDTEAFF.

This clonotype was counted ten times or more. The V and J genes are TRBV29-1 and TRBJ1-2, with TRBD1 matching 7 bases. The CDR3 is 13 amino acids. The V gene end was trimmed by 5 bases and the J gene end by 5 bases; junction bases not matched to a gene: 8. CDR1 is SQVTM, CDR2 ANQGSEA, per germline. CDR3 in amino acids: CSVTQGEGYGYTF. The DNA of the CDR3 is TGCAGCGTTACCCAGGGGGAAGGGTATGGCTACACCTTC.

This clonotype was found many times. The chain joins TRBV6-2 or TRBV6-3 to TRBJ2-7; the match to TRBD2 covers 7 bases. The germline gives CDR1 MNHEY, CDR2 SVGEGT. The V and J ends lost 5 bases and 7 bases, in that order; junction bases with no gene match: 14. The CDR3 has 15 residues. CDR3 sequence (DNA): TGTGCCAGCAGTACCCCTCTAGCGGCGGGTAAGGAGCAGTACTTC. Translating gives CASSTPLAAGKEQYF.

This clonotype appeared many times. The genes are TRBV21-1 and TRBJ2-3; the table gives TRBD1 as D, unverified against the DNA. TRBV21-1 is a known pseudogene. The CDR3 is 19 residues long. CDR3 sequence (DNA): TGTGCCAGCAGCAAAGTTGCTTTCCGACAGAGGTGTATATCAGATACGCAGTATTTT. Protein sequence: CASSKVAFRQRCISDTQYF.

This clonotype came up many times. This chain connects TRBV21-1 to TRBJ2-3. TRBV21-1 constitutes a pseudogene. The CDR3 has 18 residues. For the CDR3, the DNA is TGTGCCAGCAGCAAAGACCAGAAGCGTCAGGACCTCACAGATACGCAGTATTTT. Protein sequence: CASSKDQKRQDLTDTQYF.

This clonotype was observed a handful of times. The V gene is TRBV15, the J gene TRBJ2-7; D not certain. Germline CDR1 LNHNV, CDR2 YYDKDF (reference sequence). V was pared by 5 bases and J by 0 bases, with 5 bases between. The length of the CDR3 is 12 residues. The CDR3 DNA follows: TGTGCCACCAGCGACGTCTCCTACGAGCAGTACTTC. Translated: CATSDVSYEQYF.

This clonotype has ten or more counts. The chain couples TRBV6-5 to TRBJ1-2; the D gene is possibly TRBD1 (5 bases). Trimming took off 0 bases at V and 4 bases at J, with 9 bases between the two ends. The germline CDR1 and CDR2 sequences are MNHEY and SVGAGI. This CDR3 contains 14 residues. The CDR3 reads CASSYSTAVYGYTF. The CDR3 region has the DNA TGTGCCAGCAGTTACTCGACAGCGGTCTATGGCTACACCTTC.

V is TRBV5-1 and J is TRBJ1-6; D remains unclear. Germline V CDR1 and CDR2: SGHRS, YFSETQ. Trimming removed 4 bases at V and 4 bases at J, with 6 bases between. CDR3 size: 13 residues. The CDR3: CASSTGYNSPLHF. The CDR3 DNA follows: TGCGCCAGCAGCACGGGATATAATTCACCCCTCCACTTT.

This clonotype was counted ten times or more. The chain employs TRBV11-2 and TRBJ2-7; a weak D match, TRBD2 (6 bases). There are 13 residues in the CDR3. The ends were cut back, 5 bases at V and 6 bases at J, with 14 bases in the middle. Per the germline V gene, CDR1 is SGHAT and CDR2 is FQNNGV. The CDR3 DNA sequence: TGTGCCAGCAGCCGGGAGAATTGGGGCGAGCAGTACTTC. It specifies CASSRENWGEQYF.

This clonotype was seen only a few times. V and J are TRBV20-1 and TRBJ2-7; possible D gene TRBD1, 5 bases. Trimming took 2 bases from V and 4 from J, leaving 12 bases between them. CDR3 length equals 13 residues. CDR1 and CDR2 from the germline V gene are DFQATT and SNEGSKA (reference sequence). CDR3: CSARRGIRYEQYF. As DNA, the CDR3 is TGCAGTGCTAGAAGGGGAATAAGGTACGAGCAGTACTTC.

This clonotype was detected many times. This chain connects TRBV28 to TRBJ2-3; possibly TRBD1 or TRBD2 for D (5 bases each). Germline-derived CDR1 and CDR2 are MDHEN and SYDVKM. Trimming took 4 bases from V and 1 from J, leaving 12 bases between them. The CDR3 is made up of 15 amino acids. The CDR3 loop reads CASSSAGSGTDTQYF. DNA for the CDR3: TGTGCCAGCAGTTCAGCAGGGAGCGGCACAGATACGCAGTATTTT.

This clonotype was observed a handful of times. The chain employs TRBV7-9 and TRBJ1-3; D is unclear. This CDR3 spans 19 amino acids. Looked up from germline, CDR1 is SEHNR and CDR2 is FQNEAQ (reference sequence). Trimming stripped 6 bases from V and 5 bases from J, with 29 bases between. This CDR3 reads CASSDPTDREKNRRNTIYF. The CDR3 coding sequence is TGTGCCAGCAGTGATCCAACAGACCGGGAGAAAAATAGGAGAAACACCATATATTTT.

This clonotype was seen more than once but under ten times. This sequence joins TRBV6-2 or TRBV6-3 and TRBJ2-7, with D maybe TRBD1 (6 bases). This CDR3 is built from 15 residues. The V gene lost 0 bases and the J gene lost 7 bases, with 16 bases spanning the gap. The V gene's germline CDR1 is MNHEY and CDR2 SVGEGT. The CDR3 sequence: CASSYSGTPPREQYF. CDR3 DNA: TGTGCCAGCAGTTACTCCGGGACACCTCCGAGGGAGCAGTACTTC.

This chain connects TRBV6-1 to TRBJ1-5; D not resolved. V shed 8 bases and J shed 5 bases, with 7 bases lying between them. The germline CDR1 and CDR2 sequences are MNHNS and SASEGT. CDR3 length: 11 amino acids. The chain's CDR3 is CASAEDQPQHF. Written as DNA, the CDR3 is TGTGCCAGCGCTGAGGATCAGCCCCAGCATTTT.